Listed below are T cell receptor beta chains from one sample, sequenced in a study of T cells in Graves' hyperthyroidism and ophthalmopathy. TCRdb re-called the multiplex PCR reads with MiXCR, one entry per CDR3 protein. Among 300,000 to 450,000 distinct CDR3 sequences listed, less than 20% were seen once. Material: blood. These receptor sequences come from a man aged 18 to 30 with Graves' ophthalmopathy. Each CDR3 is given with its conserved first and last residue. The D gene is left open where the match is weak. Not every row has a clone size; where given, it reads once, few, many or a size class.

>-|TRBV6-5|TRBJ1-2|many
CASSYLRKGPDGYTF
TGTGCCAGCAGTTACTTGCGCAAAGGGCCCGACGGCTACACCTTC
>-|TRBV24-1|TRBJ2-2|many
CATSAWAGELFF
TGTGCCACCAGTGCGTGGGCCGGGGAGCTGTTTTTT
>TRBD2|TRBV5-1|TRBJ2-3|many
CASSLVSAGGRTDTQYF
TGCGCCAGCAGCTTGGTTTCCGCGGGGGGTCGCACAGATACGCAGTATTTT
>-|TRBV6-5|TRBJ1-1|-
CASSYGATNTEAFF
TGTGCCAGCAGTTACGGGGCTACTAACACTGAAGCTTTCTTT
>TRBD1|TRBV5-6|TRBJ2-2|many
CASSLVGTGSTGELFF
TGTGCCAGCAGCTTGGTAGGGACAGGGTCTACCGGGGAGCTGTTTTTT
>TRBD1|TRBV6-1|TRBJ1-1|-
CASNPGQRYTEAFF
TGTGCCAGCAACCCGGGACAGAGGTACACTGAAGCTTTCTTT
>-|TRBV11-2|TRBJ1-4|-
CASSSDVGVGKLFF
TGTGCCAGCAGCTCCGACGTTGGAGTCGGAAAACTGTTTTTT
>-|TRBV29-1|TRBJ1-1|few
CSVDGTAYTEAFF
TGCAGCGTTGACGGGACCGCTTATACTGAAGCTTTCTTT
>-|TRBV5-6|TRBJ2-4|many
CASSLGPGQGGNIQYF
TGTGCCAGCAGCCTGGGGCCAGGGCAGGGTGGAAACATTCAGTACTTC
>-|TRBV5-1|TRBJ2-7|many
CASSLKGFIYEQYF
TGCGCCAGCAGCTTAAAGGGCTTCATCTACGAGCAGTACTTC
>-|TRBV24-1|TRBJ2-7|few
CATSDGPADTGQYF
TGTGCCACCAGTGATGGGCCCGCGGATACTGGGCAGTACTTC
>-|TRBV30|TRBJ2-3|-
CAWSVGATDTQYF
TGTGCCTGGAGTGTAGGGGCGACAGATACGCAGTATTTT
>-|TRBV12-3/TRBV12-4|TRBJ2-7|many
CASSFYHEQYF
TGTGCCAGCAGTTTCTACCACGAGCAGTACTTC
>-|TRBV27|TRBJ2-1|-
CASSLGFTPQVQFF
TGTGCCAGCAGTTTAGGTTTTACCCCCCAGGTGCAGTTCTTC